The next 5 T cell receptor beta chains were all read from a single sample in a study of cytomegalovirus exposure and HLA in healthy donors. Vbeta (60) and Jbeta (13) primers were used in the PCR. Libraries were prepared by immunoSEQ multiplex PCR; TCRdb keeps only in-frame clonotypes and omits some of them. This sample yields 95,000 to 150,000 clones, of which 55% to 75% are seen a single time; roughly 8.2% belongs to the top ten. The sample was PBMCs. These receptors were taken from a woman in her thirties or forties in good health and CMV-seropositive.

This chain uses TRBV6-5 with TRBJ2-7; weak D call: TRBD1 (5 bases). Germline V gene data show CDR1 as MNHEY and CDR2 as SVGAGI. This CDR3 contains 14 residues. The V gene lost 6 bases and the J gene lost 6 bases, with 18 bases spanning the gap. The CDR3 DNA reads as TGTGCCAGCAGCCACAGTAGGGGTACAGGCGAGCAGTACTTC. Amino acid sequence: CASSHSRGTGEQYF.

The chain carries TRBV18 and TRBJ1-6, with 7 bases fitting TRBD1. Germline CDR1 reads KGHSH; CDR2 reads LQKENI. Losses at the gene ends were 2 bases for V and 7 bases for J; bases not matched to a gene: 2. CDR3 length equals 14 residues. CDR3 sequence (DNA): TGTGCCAGCTCACCAGTACAGGGGAATTCACCCCTCCACTTT. It specifies CASSPVQGNSPLHF.

J is TRBJ2-5 and V is TRBV29-1; TRBD2 agrees at 10 bases. The CDR3 has 13 amino acids. CDR1 is SQVTM, CDR2 ANQGSEA, per germline. Here the CDR3 reads CSSGGTVGETQYF. The CDR3 DNA follows: TGCAGTAGCGGGGGGACCGTTGGGGAGACCCAGTACTTC.

V usage is TRBV7-8 and J usage is TRBJ1-3, with unresolved D. V lost 3 bases to trimming and J lost 0 bases, with 18 bases between them. CDR1 and CDR2 from the germline V gene are SGHVS and FQNEAQ. This CDR3 comprises 18 residues. This CDR3 is CASSFNAGVTHSGNTIYF. CDR3 DNA sequence: TGTGCCAGCAGCTTTAACGCGGGTGTTACCCACTCTGGAAACACCATATATTTT.

This clone was seen once. The genes are TRBV5-6 and TRBJ1-2; D remains ambiguous. V lost 1 base and J 8 bases, leaving 9 bases between the germline ends. CDR3 length: 12 amino acids. Germline CDR1 and CDR2: SGHDT and YYEEEE. The CDR3 reads CASSLWGVGYTF. As DNA, the CDR3 is TGTGCCAGCAGCTTGTGGGGAGTGGGCTACACCTTC.